This T cell receptor (beta chain) was sequenced for a study of shared clonotypes between healthy human individuals. Overall study: Donor composition was a couple of women and a few men, aged 18 to 49. Per donor, three plates held CD4 naive cells, three held CD4 memory, two held CD8 naive and one held CD8 memory.

The study's findings and limits: Memory subsets generally showed smaller estimated richness than naive subsets did. Sampling covered nothing but blood. Tissue TCR repertoires likely differ from those found in blood.

This CDR3 contains 15 residues. Deletions cut 1 base from V and 1 base from J, with 11 bases between. Germline V gene lookup returns CDR1 SGHRS and CDR2 YFSETQ. Assay: immunoSEQ multiplex PCR; the TCRdb copy retains only in-frame clones and omits some. Of some 2.4 million clones in the sample, over 85% were seen once. On this clone: Its antigen remains unknown.

Sequenced material: naive CD4+ T cells from PBMCs. Subset denoted: CD45RA+ positively selected. The TCR originated in a man in his late teens or twenties in good health. Some clones in this sample may be carry-over from other donors' samples. The V and J genes are TRBV5-1 and TRBJ1-1, with a weak D call TRBD1 (6 bases). This CDR3 reads CASSLRTDANTEAFF. CDR3 nucleotides: TGCGCCAGCAGCTTGCGGACAGATGCGAACACTGAAGCTTTCTTT.